A selection of T cell receptor beta chains follows, all from one sample in a study of blood T cell repertoires in COVID-19. Produced via immunoSEQ multiplex PCR; TCRdb's table is partial and in-frame only. In the table there are roughly 220,000 clones, 65% to 85% of which are singletons. The sample comprised peripheral blood. The receptors here all came from a woman between 25 and 40 years old who had recovered from COVID-19. The CDR3 runs from the conserved cysteine through the conserved F or W. D genes are given only for firm matches. Part of the rows lack a size; the others show once, few, many or a class for expanded clones.

abundance,j_gene,d_gene,v_gene,CDR3nt,CDR3aa
.,TRBJ2-7,TRBD2,TRBV4-2,TGTGCCAGCAGCCAAGATTGGACTAGCGGGAGCTCCTACGAGCAGTACTTC,CASSQDWTSGSSYEQYF
.,TRBJ2-7,TRBD1,TRBV27,TGTGCCAGCAGTCCCCTCGGCGCAGGGGGCTCCTACGAGCAGTACTTC,CASSPLGAGGSYEQYF
few,TRBJ2-1,TRBD2,TRBV7-3,TGTGCCAGCAGCTTAGTACCCGGGACTAGCGGGACGAATGAGCAGTTCTTC,CASSLVPGTSGTNEQFF
once,TRBJ2-7,.,TRBV6-5,TGTGCCAGCAGTTACCGGAGGGGGGGGGCCTACGAGCAGTACTTC,CASSYRRGGAYEQYF
.,TRBJ1-1,.,TRBV7-7,TGTGCCAGCAGCGCCAACAAGAACACTGAAGCTTTCTTT,CASSANKNTEAFF
few,TRBJ1-4,TRBD1,TRBV7-9,TGTGCCAGCAGCTTCGGACAGGGGGCTAATGAAAAACTGTTTTTT,CASSFGQGANEKLFF
.,TRBJ2-3,TRBD2,TRBV3-1/TRBV3-2,TGTGCCAGCAGCCATTTCGCGGGAGGGCGGGGTACGCAGTATTTT,CASSHFAGGRGTQYF
.,TRBJ2-7,TRBD1,TRBV27,TGTGCCAGCAGCCTCTACACCCGGGACAGGGGGGGCGAGCAGTACTTC,CASSLYTRDRGGEQYF
few,TRBJ2-3,.,TRBV6-5,TGTGCCAGCAGTTACGACGGGGTTACGCAGTATTTT,CASSYDGVTQYF
.,TRBJ2-1,TRBD2,TRBV6-5,TGTGCCACCTCAGGACTAGCCTACTCCTACAATGAGCAGTTCTTC,CATSGLAYSYNEQFF
few,TRBJ1-5,.,TRBV10-3,TGTGCCACGGGAAGAAACAATCAGCCCCAGCATTTT,CATGRNNQPQHF
.,TRBJ2-1,TRBD1,TRBV7-2,TGTGCCAGCAGCTTTCGACAGGGGTACGATGAGCAGTTCTTC,CASSFRQGYDEQFF
.,TRBJ1-2,.,TRBV7-2,TGTGCCAGCATCCCACGGGGGGGGAAGAACTATGGCTACACCTTC,CASIPRGGKNYGYTF
few,TRBJ1-3,.,TRBV6-1,TGTGCCAGCAGTGAATTGGGCCTCTCTGGAAACACCATATATTTT,CASSELGLSGNTIYF
.,TRBJ2-1,TRBD2,TRBV5-1,TGCGCCAGCAGCGAAAGGACTAGCGCTTACAATGAGCAGTTCTTC,CASSERTSAYNEQFF
.,TRBJ2-5,TRBD1,TRBV25-1,TGTGCCAGCACGGGACAGGTAAAAGAGACCCAGTACTTC,CASTGQVKETQYF
.,TRBJ1-3,TRBD1,TRBV28,TGTGCCAGCAGTCCTGGACAGGGTAATATCGGAAACACCATATATTTT,CASSPGQGNIGNTIYF
.,TRBJ2-7,TRBD2,TRBV3-1/TRBV3-2,TGTGCCAGCAGCCAAGTGGGGCTAGCGGGAGTCTCCTACGAGCAGTACTTC,CASSQVGLAGVSYEQYF
.,TRBJ2-7,TRBD2,TRBV6-5,TGTGCCAGCAGTCTACTAGCGGGAGCCTACGAGCAGTACTTC,CASSLLAGAYEQYF
.,TRBJ1-3,.,TRBV2,TGTGCCAGCCTAGGACAGAGCTCTGGAAACACCATATATTTT,CASLGQSSGNTIYF
.,TRBJ2-1,TRBD1,TRBV28,TGTGCCAGCAGTCCCTGGACAGGCGGCGCCTTCTACAATGAGCAGTTCTTC,CASSPWTGGAFYNEQFF
few,TRBJ2-3,.,TRBV5-1,TGCGCCAGCAGCTTGGCTATCGTCAGGGGATTCACAGATACGCAGTATTTT,CASSLAIVRGFTDTQYF
.,TRBJ1-5,.,TRBV28,TGTGCCAGCAGTTTAACAACAGGGAAACAGCCCCAGCATTTT,CASSLTTGKQPQHF
.,TRBJ1-2,TRBD1,TRBV5-1,TGCGCCAGCAGCCCTGGACAGGGCTCTCTCTATGGCTACACCTTC,CASSPGQGSLYGYTF
.,TRBJ2-1,TRBD2,TRBV7-3,TGTGCCAGCAGCTCCGGGACTAGCGGGACGATCCCTAATGAGCAGTTCTTC,CASSSGTSGTIPNEQFF
.,TRBJ1-2,.,TRBV9,TGTGCCAGCAGCGTTTCCGCAGGGAATGGCTACACCTTC,CASSVSAGNGYTF
.,TRBJ1-5,TRBD1,TRBV5-5,TGTGCCAGCAGCGGACAGGGTGATCAGCCCCAGCATTTT,CASSGQGDQPQHF
.,TRBJ2-7,.,TRBV6-5,TGTGCCACTCTGGGGAGCGGATCCCCCCGACGCGAGCAGTACTTC,CATLGSGSPRREQYF
.,TRBJ2-1,.,TRBV5-1,TGCGCCAGCAGCTTGGGGCTGGCGGAAAGTTACAATGAGCAGTTCTTC,CASSLGLAESYNEQFF
.,TRBJ2-1,TRBD2,TRBV24-1,TGTGCCACCAGTGATTTGCCTAGCGGGCCTCCCTACAATGAGCAGTTCTTC,CATSDLPSGPPYNEQFF
.,TRBJ2-7,.,TRBV28,TGTGCCAGCAGTTACTCCCTCAACCAGTACTTC,CASSYSLNQYF
.,TRBJ1-5,TRBD1,TRBV10-2,TGCGCCAGCACTACAGGGGGCTTTAATCAGCCCCAGCATTTT,CASTTGGFNQPQHF
once,TRBJ2-1,.,TRBV24-1,TGTGCCATCCCATGGGGTGATAGCGGACACCACAATGAGCAGTTCTTC,CAIPWGDSGHHNEQFF
.,TRBJ2-5,.,TRBV28,TGTGCCAGTCTAGGAGAGACCCAGTACTTC,CASLGETQYF
.,TRBJ1-6,TRBD1,TRBV2,TGTGCCAGTGAGGACAGGAGCTCCTATAATTCACCCCTCCACTTT,CASEDRSSYNSPLHF
.,TRBJ2-2,.,TRBV2,TGTGCCAGCACCCAGGACGGGGCGAACACCGGGGAGCTGTTTTTT,CASTQDGANTGELFF
.,TRBJ2-3,TRBD2,TRBV25-1,TGTGCCAGCTGGGCGGGAGGCCCCGGAGATACGCAGTATTTT,CASWAGGPGDTQYF
.,TRBJ2-3,.,TRBV9,TGTGCCAGCAGCGGGCAGGGTACCCCAGATACGCAGTATTTT,CASSGQGTPDTQYF
.,TRBJ2-6,TRBD1,TRBV9,TGTGCCAGCAGCGGGCTTCCCGGGACAGGGACTGGGGCCAACGTCCTGACTTTC,CASSGLPGTGTGANVLTF
.,TRBJ1-5,.,TRBV30,TGTGCCTGGAGTTTCACAGGCGGTCAGCCCCAGCATTTT,CAWSFTGGQPQHF
.,TRBJ2-1,.,TRBV19,TGTGCCAGGGAGGGACTCAGCTCCTACAATGAGCAGTTCTTC,CAREGLSSYNEQFF
.,TRBJ1-6,TRBD1,TRBV5-1,TGCGCCAGCAGCCGGGACAGGGGATGGTTGAATTCACCCCTCCACTTT,CASSRDRGWLNSPLHF
.,TRBJ1-1,TRBD1,TRBV7-3,TGTGCCAGCAGCTCGGGACAGGGGAACGATGAAGCTTTCTTT,CASSSGQGNDEAFF
.,TRBJ1-1,.,TRBV3-1/TRBV3-2,TGTGCCAGCAGCCAAGAGATAACAGGGCTTAGGCGGACTGAAGCTTTCTTT,CASSQEITGLRRTEAFF
.,TRBJ1-1,TRBD1,TRBV24-1,TGTGCCACCAGTGACAGGGGGCTGGGGGAAGCTTTCTTT,CATSDRGLGEAFF
.,TRBJ2-7,.,TRBV5-1,TGCGCCAGCAGCTCGCCGGGGTCCCCCTACGAGCAGTACTTC,CASSSPGSPYEQYF
.,TRBJ2-1,TRBD2,TRBV7-2,TGTGCCAGCAGCTTCGAGCGGGAGGGTGAGCAGTTCTTC,CASSFEREGEQFF
.,TRBJ1-5,.,TRBV3-1/TRBV3-2,TGTGCCAGCACTAATGGGCCTACCAATCAGCCCCAGCATTTT,CASTNGPTNQPQHF
.,TRBJ2-7,TRBD1,TRBV18,TGTGCCAGCTCACCACGCACAGGGGATAGGTACGAGCAGTACTTC,CASSPRTGDRYEQYF
.,TRBJ1-1,TRBD1,TRBV27,TGTGCCAGCAGTCCCCGGACAGGGGGCGTCACTGAAGCTTTCTTT,CASSPRTGGVTEAFF